The sequence of this TCR beta chain was determined in a study of blood T cells in healthy people across ages. Primed by a sample-barcoded 5' primer and a J-beta primer mix, a second PCR proceeded for 7 to 11 cycles. TCRdb re-analysed the 5' RACE reads in MiXCR, keeping a single row per CDR3 protein. The data show hundreds of thousands of distinct CDR3 sequences, less than 45% seen once. The J segment lost 2 bases and the V segment lost 0 bases, leaving 2 bases of the junction unmatched. Germline V gene data show CDR1 as MNHNY and CDR2 as SVGAGI (reference sequence). The CDR3 contains 17 residues. The sequenced material came from blood. The chain joins TRBV6-6 to TRBJ2-3, with 13 bases identical to TRBD2. This clonotype was obtained from a man of 80 years or more in good health. The CDR3 DNA sequence: TGTGCCAGCAGTTACTCGACTAGCGGGAGGCTCACAGATACGCAGTATTTT. It codes for CASSYSTSGRLTDTQYF.